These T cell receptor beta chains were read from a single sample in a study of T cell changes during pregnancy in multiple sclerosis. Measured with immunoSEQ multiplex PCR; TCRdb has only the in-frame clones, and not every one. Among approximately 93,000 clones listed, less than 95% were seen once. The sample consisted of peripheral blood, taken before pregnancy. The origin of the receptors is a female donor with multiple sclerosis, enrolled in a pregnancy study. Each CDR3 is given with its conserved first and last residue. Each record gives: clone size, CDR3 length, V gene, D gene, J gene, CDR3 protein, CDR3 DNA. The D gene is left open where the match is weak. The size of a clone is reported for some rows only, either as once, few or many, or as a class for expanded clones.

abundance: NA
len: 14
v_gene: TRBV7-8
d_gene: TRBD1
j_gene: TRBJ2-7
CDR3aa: CASSLAHRGYEQYF
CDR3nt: TGTGCCAGCAGCTTAGCGCACAGGGGTTACGAGCAGTACTTC

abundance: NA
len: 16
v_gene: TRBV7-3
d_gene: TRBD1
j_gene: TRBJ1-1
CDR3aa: CAIFKGAGKGNTEAFF
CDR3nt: TGTGCCATCTTCAAGGGGGCAGGGAAGGGGAACACTGAAGCTTTCTTT

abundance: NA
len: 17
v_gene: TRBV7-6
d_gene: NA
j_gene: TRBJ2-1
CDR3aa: CASSPLLGGGSYNEQFF
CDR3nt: TGTGCCAGCAGCCCCCTTCTGGGAGGGGGCTCCTACAATGAGCAGTTCTTC

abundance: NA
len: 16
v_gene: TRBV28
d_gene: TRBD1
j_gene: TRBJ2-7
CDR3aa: CASSLLGTGSSYEQYF
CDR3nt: TGTGCCAGCAGTTTACTCGGGACAGGGAGTTCCTACGAGCAGTACTTC

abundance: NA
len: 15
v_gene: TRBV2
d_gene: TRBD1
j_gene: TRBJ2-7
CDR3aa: CASSGGTGGPYEQYF
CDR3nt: TGTGCCAGCAGTGGGGGGACAGGGGGACCGTACGAGCAGTACTTC

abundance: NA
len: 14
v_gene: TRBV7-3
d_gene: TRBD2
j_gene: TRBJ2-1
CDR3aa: CASSLGTSGNEQFF
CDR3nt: TGTGCCAGCAGCTTAGGGACTAGTGGGAATGAGCAGTTCTTC

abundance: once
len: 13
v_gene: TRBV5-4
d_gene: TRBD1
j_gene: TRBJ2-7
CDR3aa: CASSWTGTYEQYF
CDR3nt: TGTGCCAGCAGCTGGACAGGCACCTACGAGCAGTACTTC

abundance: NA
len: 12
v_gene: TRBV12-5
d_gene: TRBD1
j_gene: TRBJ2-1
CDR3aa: CASGLEGTGPFF
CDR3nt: TGTGCTAGTGGTTTGGAAGGGACAGGGCCGTTCTTC

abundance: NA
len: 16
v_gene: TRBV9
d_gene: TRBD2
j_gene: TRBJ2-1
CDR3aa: CASSGGGAGIYNEQFF
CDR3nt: TGTGCCAGCAGCGGGGGAGGGGCAGGGATCTACAATGAGCAGTTCTTC

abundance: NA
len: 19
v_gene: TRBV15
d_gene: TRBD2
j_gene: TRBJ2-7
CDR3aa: CATSRDKTSGGGRAYEQYF
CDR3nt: TGTGCCACCAGCAGAGATAAGACTAGCGGGGGGGGGAGGGCCTACGAGCAGTACTTC

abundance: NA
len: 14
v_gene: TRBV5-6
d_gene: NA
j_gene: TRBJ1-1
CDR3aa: CASSLTDLNTEAFF
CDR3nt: TGTGCCAGCAGCTTGACGGACTTGAACACTGAAGCTTTCTTT

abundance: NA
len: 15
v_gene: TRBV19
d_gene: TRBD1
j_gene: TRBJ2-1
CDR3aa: CASSPGTGRNNEQFF
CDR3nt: TGTGCCAGTAGTCCCGGGACAGGGCGGAACAATGAGCAGTTCTTC

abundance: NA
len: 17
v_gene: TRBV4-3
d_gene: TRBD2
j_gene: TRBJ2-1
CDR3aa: CASSQGIRSGAMNEQFF
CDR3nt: TGCGCCAGCAGCCAAGGAATTAGAAGCGGGGCTATGAATGAGCAGTTCTTC

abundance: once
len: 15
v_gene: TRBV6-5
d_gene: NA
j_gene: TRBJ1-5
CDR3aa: CASSYGQGNNQPQHF
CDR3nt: TGTGCCAGCAGTTATGGCCAGGGGAACAATCAGCCCCAGCATTTT

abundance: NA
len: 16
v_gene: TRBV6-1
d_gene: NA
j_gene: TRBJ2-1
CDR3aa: CASREFSDPSYNEQFF
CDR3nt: TGTGCCAGCAGGGAATTTAGCGACCCCTCCTACAATGAGCAGTTCTTC

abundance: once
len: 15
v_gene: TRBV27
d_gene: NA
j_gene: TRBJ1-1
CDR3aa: CASSSPGQGDTEAFF
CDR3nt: TGTGCCAGCAGTTCCCCCGGGCAGGGTGACACTGAAGCTTTCTTT

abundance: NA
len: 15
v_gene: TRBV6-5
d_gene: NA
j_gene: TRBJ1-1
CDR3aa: CASSYLPRGYAEAFF
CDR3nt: TGTGCCAGCAGCTACCTACCTCGAGGGTACGCTGAAGCTTTCTTT

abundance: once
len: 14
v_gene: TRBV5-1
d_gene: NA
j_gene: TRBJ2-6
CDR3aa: CASGEGAGANVLTF
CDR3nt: TGCGCCAGCGGCGAGGGAGCTGGGGCCAACGTCCTGACTTTC

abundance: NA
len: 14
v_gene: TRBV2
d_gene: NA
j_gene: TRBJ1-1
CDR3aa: CASNPGIMNTEAFF
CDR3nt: TGTGCCAGCAATCCAGGAATCATGAACACTGAAGCTTTCTTT

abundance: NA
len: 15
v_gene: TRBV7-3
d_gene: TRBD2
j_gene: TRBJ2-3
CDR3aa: CASSSTGLAGDTQYF
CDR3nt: TGTGCCAGCAGCTCAACGGGACTAGCGGGAGATACGCAGTATTTT

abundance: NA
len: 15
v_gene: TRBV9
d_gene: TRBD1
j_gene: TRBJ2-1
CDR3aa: CASSAPGTGSKNQFF
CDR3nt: TGTGCCAGCAGCGCCCCCGGGACAGGGTCGAAGAACCAGTTCTTC

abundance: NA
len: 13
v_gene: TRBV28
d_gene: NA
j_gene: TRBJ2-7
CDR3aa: CASRGLSWYEQYF
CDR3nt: TGTGCCAGCCGCGGGTTAAGCTGGTACGAGCAGTACTTC

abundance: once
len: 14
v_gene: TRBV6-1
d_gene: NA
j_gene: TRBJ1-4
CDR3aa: CASSSGVSNEKLFF
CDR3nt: TGTGCCTCTTCCTCGGGAGTGTCTAATGAAAAACTGTTTTTT